Below, one TCR beta chain is given with its context. This clonotype was recorded many times. Its target antigen remains unknown. Qualities for individual bases were not recorded, and no much larger clone is one base off. The CDR3 sequence holds 16 residues, the cysteine and phenylalanine included. Only CDR3 DNA is held: 48 bases, read in frame from base 1. V is cut by 1 base and J by 0 bases, and the space between the germline ends is 7 bases. CDR1 and CDR2 were assigned from the germline V gene as SGHTA and FQGNSA. These data come from a study of T cell repertoires in cytomegalovirus infection (dated by TCRdb to about 2019). For the wider study: Peptide stimulations targeted recently identified HLA-C-restricted CMV epitopes, whose presentation resists viral immunomodulation, together with well-studied HLA-B-restricted epitopes. Donor HLA type was relevant to the analysis, because carriage of CMV infection together with the matching HLA type was indicated by public TCR beta signatures.

Results and caveats for the whole study, not just this receptor: In both this cohort and an independent 352-donor cohort, the cumulative frequency of public TCR beta family members distinguished carriers of CMV infection plus the relevant HLA type. The ex vivo response was dominated by HLA-C-restricted CMV-specific TCR beta clonotypes, which also provided the single most frequent clonotype in two of eight donors.

This specimen's treatment or condition label, per the study, means: in vitro stimulation with specific CMV peptide epitopes to enrich CMV-specific T cells. Sequencer: Illumina HiSeq 1500. Clones were called with MiXCR by TCRdb after fastp trimmed the public reads at Q25, and only in-frame beta chains were retained. Here each entry gathers all rows of one CDR3 protein and keeps the most common genes and DNA. Within this sample are over 250,000 distinct CDR3 sequences, with around 20% of them counted one time only. Together, the top ten hold approximately 19% of the sample. Specimen: cultured PBMCs, collected from culture after CMV antigen stimulation. This TCR was sampled from a human donor in good health (CMV status not recorded). Some clones in this sample may be carry-over from other donors' samples. The chain is encoded by TRBV7-2 joined to TRBJ1-6; no D segment can be confidently identified. The nucleotide sequence is given as TGTGCCAGCAGCTTAGGATCGAGCTCCTATAATTCACCCCTCCACTTT. It specifies CASSLGSSSYNSPLHF.